This TCR beta chain was documented in a study of a mutant IDH1 vaccine in newly diagnosed glioma. Study as a whole: Treated patients were around 62% male, about 38% female, mean age around 40 years. Most patients had radiochemotherapy with temozolomide before enrollment; others had one alone.

Time point given: baseline, week 1 (first vaccination visit). Stated treatment: pre-vaccination baseline after standard-of-care therapy. This clone came up once. Its antigen is currently unknown. Germline V gene lookup returns CDR1 WNHNN and CDR2 SYGVQD (reference sequence). CDR3 length equals 13 residues. Trimming shortened V by 0 bases and J by 7 bases, and 9 bases separated the two germline ends. Broader study findings: It seemed that pseudoprogression was not linked to changes in the top peripheral T cell clonotypes.

Method: immunoSEQ multiplex PCR; TCRdb's copy keeps in-frame clones and lacks some. The data hold tens of thousands of clones, with 65% to 85% observed a single time. The sequences come from peripheral blood mononuclear cells (PBMCs), collected from a glioma patient treated with radiotherapy, temozolomide or both. V and J are TRBV10-1 and TRBJ1-2; no firm D call. The sequence came from a woman between 18 and 30 years old with glioma. Some clones in this sample may be carry-over from other donors' samples. CDR3 sequence: CASSESSGSGYTF. The CDR3 DNA reads TGCGCCAGCAGTGAGTCCTCCGGGAGTGGCTACACCTTC.